The 17 T cell receptor beta chains below come from one sample, sequenced in a study of blood T cells in healthy people across ages. The second PCR ran about 6 to 12 cycles with a sample-barcoded 5' primer and J-beta primers. In TCRdb, the 5' RACE reads were re-called with MiXCR into one record per CDR3 protein. Of 600,000 or so distinct CDR3 sequences in the sample, roughly 30% are singletons; the top ten hold 15% to 18%. The specimen sequenced was blood. The source is a woman of 80 years or more in good health.

The V and J genes are TRBV20-1 and TRBJ2-1, with TRBD2 identical over 9 bases. The ends lost 4 bases at V and 7 bases at J; junction bases unmatched: 8. The CDR3 is made up of 14 amino acids. The germline V gene encodes CDR1 DFQATT and CDR2 SNEGSKA (reference sequence). The CDR3 bases are TGCAGTGCTAATAGCGGGAGTTCTGAGAATGAGCAGTTCTTC. Its translation is CSANSGSSENEQFF.

The sample holds many counts of this clonotype. This sequence may be a read error, since a much larger clone differs from it by one base. The gene calls are TRBV6-1 and TRBJ2-7; 8 nucleotides line up with TRBD1. The CDR3 is 14 residues long. V lost 4 bases, J lost 0 bases, and 2 bases stayed unmatched. Germline V gives CDR1 MNHNS, CDR2 SASEGT. As DNA, the CDR3 is TGTGCCAGCAGTGGGCAGGGGGCCTCCTACGAGCAGTACTTC. Protein product: CASSGQGASYEQYF.

This clonotype was detected only a few times. In DNA form, the CDR3 reads TGTGCCACCAGCATACAGGGTGGGACTGAAGCTTTCTTT. Translation gives CATSIQGGTEAFF. The chain couples TRBV15 to TRBJ1-1; possible D gene TRBD1, 6 bases. The CDR3 covers 13 residues. Trimming removed 4 bases from V and 5 bases from J, with 11 bases in between. Germline V gives CDR1 LNHNV, CDR2 YYDKDF (reference sequence).

About this clonotype itself: One junction end does not reproduce the germline sequence, and a read error may be involved. V and J are TRBV3-1 and TRBJ2-1; the D gene is possibly TRBD1 (7 bases). CDR3 size: 15 residues. Germline V gene sequence: CDR1 LGHDT, CDR2 YNNKEL (reference sequence). The CDR3 DNA reads as TGTGCCTGCAGCCAAGAAGGAGGGGGCGGCGATGAGCAGTTCTTC. Its translation: CACSQEGGGGDEQFF.

This clonotype turned up a few times. This chain joins TRBV3-1 and TRBJ1-1; D is unresolved. The V gene's germline CDR1 is LGHDT and CDR2 YNNKEL (reference sequence). V was shortened by 0 bases and J by 4 bases, with 15 bases between the two germline ends. This CDR3 is built from 16 residues. CDR3 protein: CASSQDIPMAGTEAFF. The DNA for the CDR3 is TGTGCCAGCAGCCAAGATATCCCAATGGCCGGCACTGAAGCTTTCTTT.

This chain connects TRBV29-1 to TRBJ1-1; D possibly corresponds to TRBD1 (6 bases). The CDR3 runs to 14 residues. CDR1 and CDR2 from the germline V gene are SQVTM and ANQGSEA. Trimming pared 8 bases from V and 7 bases from J, leaving 23 bases between. The CDR3 spells CSSLSPGGIGEAFF. CDR3 DNA sequence: TGCAGCTCCCTATCCCCGGGGGGCATTGGTGAAGCTTTCTTT. Looking up the rest from reference TRBV29-1 and TRBJ1-1 gives the full variable domain: SAVISQKPSRDICQRGTSLTIQCQVDSQVTMMFWYRQQPGQSLTLIATANQGSEATYESGFVIDKFPISRPNLTFSTLTVSNMSPEDSSIYLCSSLSPGGIGEAFFGQGTRLTVV.

This chain links TRBV20-1 with TRBJ1-2; perhaps TRBD1 as D (6 bases). Deletions cut 0 bases from V and 6 bases from J, with 20 bases between. CDR1 and CDR2 (germline): DFQATT, SNEGSKA (reference sequence). This CDR3 contains 16 residues. The CDR3 region has the DNA TGCAGTGCTAGAGATCCCTTCACAGGGATAGCCAATGGCTACACCTTC. Amino acids: CSARDPFTGIANGYTF.

This clonotype was detected only a few times. This may come from a read error, since a much larger clone is one base off. V gene TRBV12-3 or TRBV12-4 combines with J gene TRBJ2-5; unclear D gene. CDR3 length: 15 amino acids. Trimming cost V 7 bases and J 11 bases, with 26 bases left between them. The CDR3 sequence is CASKPAETGVYEQYF. CDR3 coding DNA: TGTGCCAGCAAACCCGCAGAGACGGGCGTCTATGAGCAGTACTTC.

The chain links TRBV4-1 to TRBJ2-5, with D unresolved. The J call is doubtful: the DNA matches TRBJ2-7 better. Germline V gives CDR1 MGHRA, CDR2 YSYEKL. CDR3 length: 12 residues. As DNA, the CDR3 is TGCGCCGACCACCAGGCGTTGGACGAGCAGTACTTC. It translates to CADHQALDEQYF.

This clonotype was picked up many times. This chain uses TRBV20-1 with TRBJ1-2; the D gene is possibly TRBD1 (5 bases). The germline gives CDR1 DFQATT, CDR2 SNEGSKA (reference sequence). The CDR3 is 12 amino acids. The ends were cut back, 3 bases at V and 8 bases at J, with 13 bases in the middle. CDR3 in DNA: TGCAGTGCTAGTTCCTTCAGGGAAGGCTACACCTTC. Its protein is CSASSFREGYTF.

Turning to this clonotype: A much larger clone differs from this one at a single base, so this may be a read error. The chain is built from TRBV6-5 and TRBJ2-7; weak D call: TRBD1 (6 bases). In germline, CDR1 is MNHEY, CDR2 SVGAGI. The CDR3 covers 14 residues. Trimming left V 8 bases short and J 7 bases short, with 21 bases between. CDR3 in DNA: TGTGCCAGCGAGCCCAGGGGTTTAGAAAATGAGCAGTACTTC. It translates to CASEPRGLENEQYF.

The chain recombines TRBV24-1 with TRBJ2-5, with TRBD1 matching over 8 bases. V shed 7 bases, J shed 6 bases, and the junction held 6 bases outside the gene matches. The length of the CDR3 is 13 residues. Germline V gene sequence: CDR1 KGHDR, CDR2 SFDVKD. CDR3 sequence reads: CATRDQGAKTQYF. The DNA for the CDR3 is TGTGCCACCAGGGACCAGGGGGCCAAGACCCAGTACTTC.

This clonotype was recorded at least ten times. CDR3 residues: CASSFGTSGISSYEQYF. DNA of the CDR3: TGTGCCAGCAGCTTTGGGACTAGCGGGATCAGCTCCTACGAGCAGTACTTC. The chain employs TRBV11-2 and TRBJ2-7, with 13 nucleotides matching TRBD2. The CDR3 is made up of 17 amino acids. Trimming removed 3 bases from V and 0 bases from J; junction bases left unmatched: 5. Germline V lookup: CDR1 SGHAT, CDR2 FQNNGV.

The table lists this clonotype with many counts. V and J are TRBV7-6 and TRBJ2-5, with D maybe TRBD2 (5 bases). Germline V gives CDR1 SGHVS, CDR2 FNYEAQ. The length of the CDR3 is 14 residues. Trimming took off 5 bases at V and 3 bases at J, with 13 bases between the two ends. The chain's CDR3 is CASSPGTGKETQYF. The DNA for the CDR3 is TGTGCCAGCAGCCCGGGAACGGGGAAAGAGACCCAGTACTTC.

Note on this clonotype: This sequence may be a read error, since a much larger clone differs from it by one base. The V and J genes are TRBV7-3 and TRBJ1-2, with D perhaps TRBD1 (5 bases). The CDR3 has 15 residues. CDR1 is SGHTA, CDR2 FQGTGA, per germline. CDR3 DNA: TGTGCCAGCAGCTTACAGGGAGCCCTCGGGTATGGCTACATCTTC. Amino acid sequence: CASSLQGALGYGYIF.

The J gene is TRBJ2-1, the V gene TRBV12-3 or TRBV12-4, with a tentative D call TRBD2 (6 bases). V was trimmed by 4 bases and J by 5 bases, leaving 21 bases between them. The CDR3 is made up of 17 amino acids. CDR3 sequence (DNA): TGTGCCAGCAGTTGGACCACTAGCAGCTACCCCAACAATGAGCAGTTCTTC. Protein: CASSWTTSSYPNNEQFF.

Concerning this clonotype: One end of the junction fails to match germline, which may point to a read error. The rearrangement joins TRBV9 to TRBJ2-2, with 9 bases that match TRBD1. Germline V gene lookup returns CDR1 SGDLS and CDR2 YYNGEE. The CDR3 runs to 16 residues. The DNA for the CDR3 is TGTGCCGGCAGTCCCAGGGGGACAGGGCACACCGGGGAGCTGTTTTTT. It specifies CAGSPRGTGHTGELFF. Based on the CDR3 plus reference TRBV9 and TRBJ2-2, the full variable domain is DSGVTQTPKHLITATGQRVTLRCSPRSGDLSVYWYQQSLDQGLQFLIQYYNGEERAKGNILERFSAQQFPDLHSELNLSSLELGDSALYFCAGSPRGTGHTGELFFGEGSRLTVL.